These 18 T cell receptor beta chains were all obtained from the same sample, sequenced in a study of technical replicates of blood from a few donors. Profiled with immunoSEQ multiplex PCR; TCRdb holds only in-frame clones, not every one. The sample contains 80,000 to 95,000 clones, 92% of which appear only once. Sequenced sample: T cells isolated from PBMCs. Receptors originate from a human donor in good health.

The rearrangement joins TRBV29-1 to TRBJ2-7; 7 bases are a match to TRBD1. From germline, CDR1 is SQVTM and CDR2 ANQGSEA. Losses at the gene ends were 1 base for V and 4 bases for J; bases not matched to a gene: 7. The CDR3 has 14 residues. CDR3 region: CSVEGQGETYEQYF. CDR3 nucleotides: TGCAGCGTTGAAGGGCAGGGGGAAACTTACGAGCAGTACTTC.

The rearrangement uses TRBV6-1 and TRBJ2-3; 7 bases line up with TRBD1. Germline CDR1 reads MNHNS; CDR2 reads SASEGT. The CDR3 length is 15 residues. With V trimmed by 4 bases and J by 3 bases, 7 bases remained unmatched. CDR3 in amino acids: CASSARPGQTDTQYF. The CDR3 nucleotides are TGTGCCAGCAGTGCCCGTCCGGGACAGACAGATACGCAGTATTTT.

This chain links TRBV30 with TRBJ1-1, with unresolved D. Germline CDR1 reads GTSNPN; CDR2 reads SVGIG (reference sequence). The CDR3 runs to 10 residues. V lost 7 bases and J 4 bases, leaving 7 bases between the germline ends. In DNA, the CDR3 is TGTGCCTCCCCGGGCACTGAAGCTTTCTTT. This sequence encodes CASPGTEAFF.

CDR3 nucleotides: TGTGCCAGTAGCCCCGGGACAGGGGAAGAGACCCAGTACTTC. It is translated as CASSPGTGEETQYF. The chain uses TRBV19 and TRBJ2-5, with 10 bases matching TRBD1. Germline V gives CDR1 LNHDA, CDR2 SQIVND (reference sequence). V shed 6 bases, J shed 3 bases, and the junction held 4 bases outside the gene matches. The CDR3 is made up of 14 amino acids.

The genes are TRBV18 and TRBJ2-7; perhaps TRBD2 as D (6 bases). The V end was cut by 6 bases, the J end by 5 bases, with 20 bases between. The CDR3 spans 15 residues. Germline V gives CDR1 KGHSH, CDR2 LQKENI. CDR3 sequence: CASSGNKTSGHEQYF. CDR3 in DNA: TGTGCCAGCTCGGGGAACAAGACTAGTGGACACGAGCAGTACTTC.

CDR3 region: CASSSGTVEQYF. The CDR3 region has the DNA TGTGCCAGCAGCTCGGGGACTGTTGAGCAGTACTTC. This chain connects TRBV11-1 to TRBJ2-7, with a weak D call TRBD2 (6 bases). Germline CDR1 is SGHAT and CDR2 is FQDESV (reference sequence). The CDR3 consists of 12 residues. The V gene lost 4 bases and the J gene lost 7 bases, with 11 bases spanning the gap.

The V call is TRBV10-3, the J call TRBJ1-1; D is undetermined. CDR3 size: 12 residues. The germline CDR1 and CDR2 sequences are ENHRY and SYGVKD. Trimming cost V 4 bases and J 11 bases, with 14 bases left between them. CDR3 protein: CAISATDSEAFF. CDR3 nucleotides: TGTGCCATCAGTGCGACGGATTCGGAGGCTTTCTTT.

CDR3 bases: TGTGCCAGCAGTGAATCCGGGGGGTTGGGGGTGTTTTTT. Translated: CASSESGGLGVFF. V usage is TRBV25-1 and J usage is TRBJ2-2; 7 positions agree with TRBD2. The CDR3 has 13 residues. After removal of 1 base from V and 15 bases from J, the junction contained 8 bases not matched to a gene. CDR1 MGHDK and CDR2 SYGVNS come from the germline V gene.

In its sample, this clone was seen a few times. The rearrangement links TRBV10-3 to TRBJ1-1; TRBD1 aligns across 8 bases. This CDR3 is built from 13 residues. The J segment lost 5 bases and the V segment lost 6 bases, leaving 5 bases of the junction unmatched. Germline V gene data show CDR1 as ENHRY and CDR2 as SYGVKD. CDR3 region: CAIRSQGGTEAFF. CDR3 nucleotides: TGTGCCATCAGGTCACAGGGGGGGACTGAAGCTTTCTTT.

The chain uses TRBV11-2 and TRBJ2-1, with no clear D. The CDR3 is 15 residues long. CDR1 and CDR2 (germline): SGHAT, FQNNGV. With 5 bases removed from V and 4 bases from J, the gap between germline ends came to 15 bases. CDR3 nucleotides: TGTGCCAGCAGCCACCCGCGTATACGGTACAATGAGCAGTTCTTC. Its translation is CASSHPRIRYNEQFF.

J is TRBJ1-2 and V is TRBV2; the match to TRBD1 covers 7 bases. CDR3 size: 13 residues. From germline, CDR1 is SNHLY and CDR2 FYNNEI. J was trimmed by 7 bases and V by 6 bases; bases with no gene match: 8. The CDR3 nucleotides are TGTGCCAGCAGACCCACAGGGGATTCTGGCTACACCTTC. Protein product: CASRPTGDSGYTF. The entire variable domain, with the rest obtained from reference TRBV2 and TRBJ1-2, is as follows: EPEVTQTPSHQVTQMGQEVILRCVPISNHLYFYWYRQILGQKVEFLVSFYNNEISEKSEIFDDQFSVERPDGSNFTLKIRSTKLEDSAMYFCASRPTGDSGYTFGSGTRLTVV.

The rearrangement uses TRBV6-5 and TRBJ2-1; 11 positions agree with TRBD1. V shed 3 bases, J shed 3 bases, and the junction held 4 bases outside the gene matches. CDR1 MNHEY and CDR2 SVGAGI come from the germline V gene. The CDR3 is made up of 16 amino acids. This CDR3 reads CASSYTGTGGYNEQFF. CDR3 nucleotides: TGTGCCAGCAGTTATACCGGGACAGGGGGCTACAATGAGCAGTTCTTC.

The rearrangement uses TRBV4-1 and TRBJ2-1; TRBD1 is a possible D gene (6 bases). V was clipped by 4 bases and J by 1 base, with 17 bases between them. The germline V gene encodes CDR1 MGHRA and CDR2 YSYEKL. CDR3 length: 17 residues. The CDR3 DNA reads as TGCGCCAGCAGCCCCACCTACAGGGTAGGGTCCTACAATGAGCAGTTCTTC. It codes for CASSPTYRVGSYNEQFF.

The chain couples TRBV6-5 to TRBJ1-4, with 9 bases matching TRBD1. J gave up 8 bases and V 6 bases, and 10 bases lay outside the gene matches. This CDR3 has 15 amino acids. Per germline, CDR1 MNHEY and CDR2 SVGAGI. The CDR3 sequence: CASSLIQGAWEKLFF. The CDR3 region has the DNA TGTGCCAGCAGCCTCATACAGGGGGCTTGGGAAAAACTGTTTTTT.

The chain links TRBV27 to TRBJ2-3; 8 nucleotides match TRBD2. Germline values: CDR1 MNHEY, CDR2 SMNVEV (reference sequence). This CDR3 contains 17 residues. The V and J ends lost 5 bases and 5 bases, in that order; junction bases with no gene match: 15. The CDR3 sequence is CASSPLGAGAVEDTQYF. CDR3 bases: TGTGCCAGCAGTCCCCTGGGAGCGGGGGCTGTGGAAGATACGCAGTATTTT.

This clone turned up a few times. The rearrangement joins TRBV7-5 to TRBJ1-2; the table gives TRBD1 as D, unverified against the DNA. TRBV7-5 is reported as a pseudogene. The CDR3 extends over 16 amino acids. The CDR3: CVRSLAPHQMLYGYTF. For the CDR3, the DNA is TGTGTCAGAAGCTTAGCCCCACACCAAATGCTCTATGGCTACACCTTC.

This chain joins TRBV28 and TRBJ1-1; D is perhaps TRBD1 (5 bases). V lost 5 bases and J lost 1, with 17 bases in between. Germline values: CDR1 MDHEN, CDR2 SYDVKM. The length of the CDR3 is 16 residues. The CDR3 region is CASSPSRVISNTEAFF. CDR3 in DNA: TGTGCCAGCAGTCCTTCCAGGGTCATTTCGAACACTGAAGCTTTCTTT.

The CDR3 loop reads CASSLAENQPQHF. Here the CDR3 DNA reads TGTGCCAGCAGCTTGGCCGAAAATCAGCCCCAGCATTTT. The chain uses TRBV7-9 and TRBJ1-5; D is ambiguous. V was clipped by 3 bases and J by 4 bases, with 7 bases between them. CDR3 length: 13 amino acids. Germline values: CDR1 SEHNR, CDR2 FQNEAQ (reference sequence).